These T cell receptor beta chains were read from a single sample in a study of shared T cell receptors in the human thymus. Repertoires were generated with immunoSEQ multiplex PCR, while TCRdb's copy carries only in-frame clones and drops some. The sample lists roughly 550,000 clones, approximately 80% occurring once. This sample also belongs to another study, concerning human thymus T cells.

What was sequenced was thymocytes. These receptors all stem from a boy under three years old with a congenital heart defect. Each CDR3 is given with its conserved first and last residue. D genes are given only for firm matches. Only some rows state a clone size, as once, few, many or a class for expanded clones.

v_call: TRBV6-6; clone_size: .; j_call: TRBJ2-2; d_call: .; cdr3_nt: TGTGCCAGCAGGACACCGGGACTGGTAGGGCCCGGGGAGCTGTTTTTT; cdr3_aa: CASRTPGLVGPGELFF
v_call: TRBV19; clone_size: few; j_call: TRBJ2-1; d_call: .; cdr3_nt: TGTGCCAGTAGTCACAGCGGGGACAAGGAGCAGTTCTTC; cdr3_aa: CASSHSGDKEQFF
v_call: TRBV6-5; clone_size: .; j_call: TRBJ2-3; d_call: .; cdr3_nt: TGTGCCAGCAGCCTCCGACCCGGAGGTACGCAGTATTTT; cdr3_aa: CASSLRPGGTQYF
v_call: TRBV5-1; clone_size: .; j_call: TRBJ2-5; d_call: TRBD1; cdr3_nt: TGCGCCAGCAGCCTAGAGACAGGGATGAGGGAGACCCAGTACTTC; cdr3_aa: CASSLETGMRETQYF
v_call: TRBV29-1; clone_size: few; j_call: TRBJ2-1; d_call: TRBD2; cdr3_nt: TGCAGCGTTGAACACCTACGGGGGGCAGGGACTAGCGGGGGCTACAATGAGCAGTTCTTC; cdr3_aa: CSVEHLRGAGTSGGYNEQFF
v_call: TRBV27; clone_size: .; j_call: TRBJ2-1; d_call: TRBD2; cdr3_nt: TGTGCCAGCAGCCCGTCTAGCGGGAGCCGCAATGAGCAGTTCTTC; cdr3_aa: CASSPSSGSRNEQFF
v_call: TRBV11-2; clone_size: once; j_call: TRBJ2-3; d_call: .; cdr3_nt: TGTGCCAGCAGCCAGGGCGGGACTGCAGATACGCAGTATTTT; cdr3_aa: CASSQGGTADTQYF
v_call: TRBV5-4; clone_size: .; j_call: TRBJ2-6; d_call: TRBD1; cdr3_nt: TGTGCCAGCAGCCACAGGGGGTCTGGGGCCAACGTCCTGACTTTC; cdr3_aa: CASSHRGSGANVLTF
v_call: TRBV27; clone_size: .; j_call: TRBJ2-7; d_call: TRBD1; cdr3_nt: TGTGCCAGCAGTCGACAGGGGAGTTATCCCATCTTAAGCGCCTACGAGCAGTACTTC; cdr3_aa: CASSRQGSYPILSAYEQYF
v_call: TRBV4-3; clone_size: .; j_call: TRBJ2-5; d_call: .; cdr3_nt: TGCGCCAGCAGCCAAGACACGGGGGTCCAAGAGACCCAGTACTTC; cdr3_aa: CASSQDTGVQETQYF
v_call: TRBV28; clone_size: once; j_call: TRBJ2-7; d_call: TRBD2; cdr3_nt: TGTGCCGCCGGGGGGGGCAACTACGAGCAGTACTTC; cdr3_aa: CAAGGGNYEQYF
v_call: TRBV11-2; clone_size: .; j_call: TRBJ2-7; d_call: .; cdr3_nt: TGTGCCAGCAGCTTCCGACCTCGAGCAGGGGCTCCCTCCTACGAGCAGTACTTC; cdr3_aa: CASSFRPRAGAPSYEQYF
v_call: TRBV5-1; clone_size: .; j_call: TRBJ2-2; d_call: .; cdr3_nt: TGCGCCAGCAGCTTGGGGGCAGAAAATAACACCGGGGAGCTGTTTTTT; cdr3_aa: CASSLGAENNTGELFF
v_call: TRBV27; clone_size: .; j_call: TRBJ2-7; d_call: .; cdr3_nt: TGTGCCAGCAGCCCAAGGGAGAGCCCTAGCGAGTACTTC; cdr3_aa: CASSPRESPSEYF
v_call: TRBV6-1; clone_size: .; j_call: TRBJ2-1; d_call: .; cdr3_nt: TGTGCCAGCAGCGGGGGGACAGGCCTTTACAATGAGCAGTTCTTC; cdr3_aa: CASSGGTGLYNEQFF
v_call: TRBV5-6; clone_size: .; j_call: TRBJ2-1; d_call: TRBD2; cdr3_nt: TGTGCCAGCAGCTTGGGGCGGCCAGCGGGAGGGCCCCACATTGGGGAGCAGTTCTTC; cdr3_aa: CASSLGRPAGGPHIGEQFF
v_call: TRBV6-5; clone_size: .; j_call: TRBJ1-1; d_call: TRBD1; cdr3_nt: TGTGCCAGCAGTTACGACAGGGAAACGGCTGAAGCTTTCTTT; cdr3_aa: CASSYDRETAEAFF
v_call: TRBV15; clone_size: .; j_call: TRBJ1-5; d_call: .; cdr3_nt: TGTGCCACCAGCAGTACACAGGTGAATGCGCCCCAGCATTTT; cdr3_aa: CATSSTQVNAPQHF
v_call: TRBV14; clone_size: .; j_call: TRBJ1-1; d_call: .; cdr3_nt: TGTGCCAGCAGCCAAGGAACAGGACAGGAAGCTTTCTTT; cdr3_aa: CASSQGTGQEAFF
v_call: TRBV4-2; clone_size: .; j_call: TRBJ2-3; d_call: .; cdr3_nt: TGTGCCAGCAGCCTAGTAAAACGCGGACTACGCACAGATACGCAGTATTTT; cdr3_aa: CASSLVKRGLRTDTQYF
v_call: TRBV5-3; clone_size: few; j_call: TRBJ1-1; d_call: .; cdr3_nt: TGTGCCAGAAGCTTGGGCAGGAACACTGAAGCTTTCTTT; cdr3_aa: CARSLGRNTEAFF
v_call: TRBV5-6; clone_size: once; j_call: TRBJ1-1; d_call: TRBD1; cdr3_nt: TGTGCCAGCAGCTTACAGGGGGCTAGGAACACTGAAGCTTTCTTT; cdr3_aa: CASSLQGARNTEAFF
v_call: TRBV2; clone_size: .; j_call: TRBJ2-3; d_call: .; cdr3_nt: TGTGCCAGCCACGCCCCTGAGGGTTCCACAGATACGCAGTATTTT; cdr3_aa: CASHAPEGSTDTQYF
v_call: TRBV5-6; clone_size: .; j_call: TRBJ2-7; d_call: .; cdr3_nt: TGTGCCAGCAGCTTAGCCTTGACGGGCGAGCAGTACTTC; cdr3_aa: CASSLALTGEQYF
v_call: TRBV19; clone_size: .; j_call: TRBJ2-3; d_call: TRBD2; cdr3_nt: TGTGCCAGTAGTCCGACAGCGGGAACGACAGATACGCAGTATTTT; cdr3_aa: CASSPTAGTTDTQYF
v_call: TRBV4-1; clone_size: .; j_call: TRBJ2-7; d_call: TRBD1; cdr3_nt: TGCGCCAGCAGCCAGGTGAGGACAGGGACGTCCTACGAGCAGTACTTC; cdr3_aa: CASSQVRTGTSYEQYF
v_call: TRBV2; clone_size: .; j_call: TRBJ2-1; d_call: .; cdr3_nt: TGTGCCAGCAGTGAATTGGGGCGGGGACCTACCGGTGAGCAGTTCTTC; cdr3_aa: CASSELGRGPTGEQFF
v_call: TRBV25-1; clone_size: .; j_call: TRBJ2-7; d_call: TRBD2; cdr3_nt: TGTGCCAGCAGTTTTGGACTAGCGGGAGGCCCGCCTGCTAGGGAGCAGTACTTC; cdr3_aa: CASSFGLAGGPPAREQYF
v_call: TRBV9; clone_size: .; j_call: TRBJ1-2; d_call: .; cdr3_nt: TGTGCCAGCACCAAGCGTAGTAATATCTTTATGCGGGATTATGGCTACACCTTC; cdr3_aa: CASTKRSNIFMRDYGYTF
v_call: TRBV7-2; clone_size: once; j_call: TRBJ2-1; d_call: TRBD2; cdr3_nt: TGTGCCAGCAGCCCCCCCCCGGGCATAGCGGGACCCAATGAGCAGTTCTTC; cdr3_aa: CASSPPPGIAGPNEQFF
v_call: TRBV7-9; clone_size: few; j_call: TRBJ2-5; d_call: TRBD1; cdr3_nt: TGTGCCAGCAGCACGACAGGGCCCCTCCAAGAGACCCAGTACTTC; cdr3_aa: CASSTTGPLQETQYF
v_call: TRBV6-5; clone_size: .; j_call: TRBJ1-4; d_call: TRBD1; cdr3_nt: TGTGCCAGCAGAAGGACAGGGGGAGAAAAACTGTTTTTT; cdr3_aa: CASRRTGGEKLFF
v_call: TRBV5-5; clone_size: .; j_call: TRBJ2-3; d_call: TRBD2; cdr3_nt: TGTGCCAGCAGCCAACCTACTAGCGGGAACGCCACAGATACGCAGTATTTT; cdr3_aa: CASSQPTSGNATDTQYF